The sequence of this TCR beta chain was determined in a study of beta chain features in type 1 diabetes. CD45RO/CCR7/CD25/CD127/CD95/CD27 separated CD4+ naive, central memory, regulatory and stem cell-like memory cells by sorting. V was pared by 5 bases and J by 4 bases, with 5 bases of the junction left unmatched. The germline CDR1 and CDR2 sequences are LNHDA and SQIVND (reference sequence). The CDR3 is made up of 14 amino acids. This clone was observed a handful of times. The antigen remains unidentified. TCRB transcripts that were expressed got sequenced, as all of the isolated RNA had been reverse transcribed. Approximately 3.6 million reads per sample on average were obtained from naive, central memory and regulatory T cell samples. Measured with immunoSEQ multiplex PCR; TCRdb has only the in-frame clones, and not every one. The sample yields about 190,000 clones, 7% to 9% seen once. Whole-study results and caveats: Fewer junction insertions and more nucleotide deletions appeared in type 1 diabetes patients. Among all four CD4+ subsets, Type 1 diabetes patients had TCRB CDR3s that were moderately but significantly shorter. The naive, central memory and Treg TCRB repertoires showed an apparent similarity that was greater among patients than among healthy donors.

The receptor's source is a man aged 18-30 years with type 1 diabetes. V usage is TRBV19 and J usage is TRBJ1-5; 7 bases align to TRBD1. Sequenced input: central memory CD4+ T cells from blood. The CDR3 nucleotides read TGTGCCAGTAGTCTCACAGGGGAAAATCAGCCCCAGCATTTT. Translating it yields CASSLTGENQPQHF.